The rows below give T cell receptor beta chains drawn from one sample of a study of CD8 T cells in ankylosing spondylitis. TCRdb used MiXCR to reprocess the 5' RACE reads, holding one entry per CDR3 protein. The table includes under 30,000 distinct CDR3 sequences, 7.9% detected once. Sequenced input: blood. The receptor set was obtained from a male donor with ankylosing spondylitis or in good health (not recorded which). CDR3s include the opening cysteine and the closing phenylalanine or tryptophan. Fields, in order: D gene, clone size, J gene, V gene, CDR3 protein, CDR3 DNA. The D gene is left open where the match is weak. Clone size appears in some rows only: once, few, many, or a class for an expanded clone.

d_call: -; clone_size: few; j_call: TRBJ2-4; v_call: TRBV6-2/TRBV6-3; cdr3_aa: CASSYLAGLAKNIQYF; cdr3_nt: TGTGCCAGCAGTTACCTTGCAGGGTTGGCCAAAAACATTCAGTACTTC
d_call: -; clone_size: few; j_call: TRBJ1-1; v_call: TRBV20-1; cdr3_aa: CSARGDRPEAFF; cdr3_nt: TGCAGTGCTAGAGGCGACCGGCCTGAAGCTTTCTTT
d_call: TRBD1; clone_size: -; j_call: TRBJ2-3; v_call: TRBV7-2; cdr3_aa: CASSQGAETDTQYF; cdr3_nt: TGTGCCAGCAGCCAGGGGGCAGAAACAGATACGCAGTATTTT
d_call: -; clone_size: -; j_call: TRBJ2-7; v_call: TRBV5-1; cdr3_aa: CASSLEGRGRLYEQYF; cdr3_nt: TGCGCCAGCAGCTTGGAAGGCAGGGGAAGACTCTACGAGCAGTACTTC
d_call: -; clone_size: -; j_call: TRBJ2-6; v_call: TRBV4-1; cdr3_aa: CASSSYRAGANVLTF; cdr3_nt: TGCGCCAGCAGCTCTTACAGGGCTGGGGCCAACGTCCTGACTTTC
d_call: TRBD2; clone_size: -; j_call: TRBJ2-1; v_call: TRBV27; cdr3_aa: CASSRGTSGSNEQFF; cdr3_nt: TGTGCCAGCAGTCGAGGGACTAGCGGGAGTAATGAGCAGTTCTTC
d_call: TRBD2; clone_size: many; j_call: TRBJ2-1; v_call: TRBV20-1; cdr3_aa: CSAREELAGYNEQFF; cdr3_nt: TGCAGTGCTAGAGAGGAACTAGCGGGGTACAATGAGCAGTTCTTC
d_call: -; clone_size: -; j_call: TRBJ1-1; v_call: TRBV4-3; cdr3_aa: CASRGPMNTEAFF; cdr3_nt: TGCGCCAGCAGGGGTCCCATGAACACTGAAGCTTTCTTT
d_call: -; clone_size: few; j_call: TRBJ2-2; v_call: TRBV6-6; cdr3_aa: CASSYDGGTGELFF; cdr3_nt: TGTGCCAGCAGTTACGACGGAGGCACCGGGGAGCTGTTTTTT
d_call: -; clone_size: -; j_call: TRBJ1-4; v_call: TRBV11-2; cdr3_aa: CASSLAVTEGEKLFF; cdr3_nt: TGTGCCAGCAGCTTAGCTGTGACGGAGGGGGAAAAACTGTTTTTT
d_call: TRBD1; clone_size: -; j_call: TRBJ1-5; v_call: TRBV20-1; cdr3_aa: CSVQGSTGARSNQPQHF; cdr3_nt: TGCAGTGTCCAAGGGTCGACAGGGGCGAGGAGCAATCAGCCCCAGCATTTT
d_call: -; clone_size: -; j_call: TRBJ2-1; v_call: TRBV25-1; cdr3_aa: CASSDTNEVGYNEQFF; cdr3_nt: TGTGCCAGCAGTGATACGAATGAGGTGGGCTACAATGAGCAGTTCTTC
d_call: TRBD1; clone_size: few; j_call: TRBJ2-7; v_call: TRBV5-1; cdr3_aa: CASSIGQGQEQYF; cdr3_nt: TGCGCCAGCAGCATTGGACAGGGTCAAGAGCAGTACTTC
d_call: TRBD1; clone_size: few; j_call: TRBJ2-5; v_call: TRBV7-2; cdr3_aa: CASSPRTGPQETQYF; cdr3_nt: TGTGCCAGCAGCCCGCGGACAGGGCCCCAAGAGACCCAGTACTTC
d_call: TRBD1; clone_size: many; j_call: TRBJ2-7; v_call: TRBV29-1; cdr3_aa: CSVGPGTGAHEQYF; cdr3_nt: TGCAGCGTTGGCCCCGGGACAGGGGCCCACGAGCAGTACTTC
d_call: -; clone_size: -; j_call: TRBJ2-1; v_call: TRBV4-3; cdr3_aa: CASSQAGSNYNEQFF; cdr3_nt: TGCGCCAGCAGCCAAGCGGGGAGTAACTACAATGAGCAGTTCTTC
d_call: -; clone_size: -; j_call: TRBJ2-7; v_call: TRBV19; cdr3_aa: CATSSGFEQYF; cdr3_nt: TGTGCCACCTCCTCCGGATTCGAGCAGTACTTC
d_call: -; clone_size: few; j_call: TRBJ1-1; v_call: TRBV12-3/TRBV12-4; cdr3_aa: CASSEDGKAFF; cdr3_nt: TGTGCCAGCAGTGAAGACGGAAAAGCTTTCTTT
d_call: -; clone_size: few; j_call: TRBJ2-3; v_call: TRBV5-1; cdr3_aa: CASSLSGLDTQYF; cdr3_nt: TGCGCCAGCAGCTTGTCGGGTTTGGATACGCAGTATTTT
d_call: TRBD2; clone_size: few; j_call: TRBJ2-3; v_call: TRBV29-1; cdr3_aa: CSLGTSSGQGTQYF; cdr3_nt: TGCAGCCTAGGGACTAGTTCGGGTCAGGGTACGCAGTATTTT